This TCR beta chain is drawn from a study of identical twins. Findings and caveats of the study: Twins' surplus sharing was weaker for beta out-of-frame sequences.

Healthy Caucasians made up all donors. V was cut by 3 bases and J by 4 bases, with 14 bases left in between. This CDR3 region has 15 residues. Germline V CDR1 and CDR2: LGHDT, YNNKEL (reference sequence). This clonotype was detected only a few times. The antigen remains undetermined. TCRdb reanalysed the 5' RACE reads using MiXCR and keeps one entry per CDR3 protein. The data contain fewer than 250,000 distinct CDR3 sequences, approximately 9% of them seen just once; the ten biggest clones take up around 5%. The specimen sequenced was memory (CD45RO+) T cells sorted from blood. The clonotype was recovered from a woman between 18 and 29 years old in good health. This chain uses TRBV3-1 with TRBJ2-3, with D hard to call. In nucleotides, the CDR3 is TGTGCCAGCAGCCACTACCGTACTCGCGCAGATACGCAGTATTTT. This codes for CASSHYRTRADTQYF.